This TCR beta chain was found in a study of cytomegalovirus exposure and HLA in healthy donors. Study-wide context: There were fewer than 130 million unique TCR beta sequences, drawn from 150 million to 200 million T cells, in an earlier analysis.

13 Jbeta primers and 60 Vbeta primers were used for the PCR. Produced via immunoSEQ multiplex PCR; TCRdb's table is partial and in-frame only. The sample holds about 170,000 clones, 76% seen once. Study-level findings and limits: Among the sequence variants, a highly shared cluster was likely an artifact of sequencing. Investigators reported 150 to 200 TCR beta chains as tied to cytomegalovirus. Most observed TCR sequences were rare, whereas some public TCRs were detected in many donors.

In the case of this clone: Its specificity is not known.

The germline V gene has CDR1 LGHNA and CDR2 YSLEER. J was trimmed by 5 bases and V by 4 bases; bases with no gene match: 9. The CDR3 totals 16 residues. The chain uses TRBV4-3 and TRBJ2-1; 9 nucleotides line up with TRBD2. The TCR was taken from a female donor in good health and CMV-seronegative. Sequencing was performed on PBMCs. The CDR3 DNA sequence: TGCGCCAGCAGCCTGAGATTAGCGGGGGAACACAATGAGCAGTTCTTC. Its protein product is CASSLRLAGEHNEQFF.